Listed below are T cell receptor beta chains from one sample, sequenced in a study of graft-versus-host responses after intestinal transplantation. The data were produced by immunoSEQ multiplex PCR, yet TCRdb's version contains in-frame clones alone and is incomplete. Among about 90,000 clones listed, 80% to 95% were seen once. For these receptors, no antigen is known. Source: unstimulated CD4+ T cells sorted from spleen or lymph node cells, taken before intestinal transplant. The receptors were sampled from a human donor who received an intestinal transplant. The CDR3 runs from the conserved cysteine through the conserved F or W. Fields, in order: V gene, J gene, CDR3 length, clone size, D gene, CDR3 protein, CDR3 DNA. A D gene is named only where the DNA matches it firmly. Where a row states a size, it is once, few, many or the class of an expanded clone; other rows omit it.

TRBV5-4,TRBJ2-5,15,-,TRBD1,CASSLSNRGSGTQYF,TGTGCCAGCAGCTTGTCTAACAGGGGTTCAGGGACCCAGTACTTC
TRBV7-9,TRBJ1-2,13,-,-,CASSLARDTGYTF,TGTGCCAGCAGCTTAGCCCGGGACACCGGCTACACCTTC
TRBV6-1,TRBJ1-5,15,once,TRBD1,CASSLGQVGNQPQHF,TGTGCCAGCAGCCTTGGACAGGTTGGCAATCAGCCCCAGCATTTT
TRBV6-6,TRBJ1-1,14,-,-,CASSRRGGNTEAFF,TGTGCCAGCAGTCGAAGGGGAGGGAACACTGAAGCTTTCTTT
TRBV30,TRBJ1-5,14,-,TRBD1,CAWTPGTGNQPQHF,TGTGCCTGGACTCCTGGGACAGGGAATCAGCCCCAGCATTTT
TRBV11-3,TRBJ2-7,14,-,TRBD1,CASSSGGSAYEQYF,TGTGCCAGCAGCTCAGGGGGCTCAGCCTACGAGCAGTACTTC
TRBV6-5,TRBJ2-7,14,-,-,CASSYSRGTGEQYF,TGTGCCAGCAGTTACTCGAGAGGGACCGGCGAGCAGTACTTC
TRBV27,TRBJ2-7,14,-,-,CASSLARYDSEQYF,TGTGCCAGCAGTTTAGCCAGGTACGACTCCGAGCAGTACTTC
TRBV5-1,TRBJ1-5,14,once,TRBD1,CASSPGTGNQPQHF,TGCGCCAGCAGCCCCGGGACAGGCAATCAGCCCCAGCATTTT
TRBV13,TRBJ2-3,16,-,TRBD2,CASSLVPSGNSDTQYF,TGTGCCAGCAGCTTAGTTCCTAGCGGGAATTCAGATACGCAGTATTTT